Listed here are 3 T cell receptor beta chains from one sample, sequenced in a study of early T cells in non-severe SARS-CoV-2 infection. TCRdb called the 5' RACE reads again in MiXCR, with one record for every CDR3 protein. The table lists roughly 65,000 distinct CDR3 sequences, approximately 11% of them singletons. The source material was whole blood. All receptors derive from an adult who was a healthcare worker with PCR-confirmed SARS-CoV-2 infection or an uninfected control (not recorded which).

This clonotype was seen only a few times. This sequence joins TRBV7-9 and TRBJ2-4; perhaps TRBD2 as D (5 bases). The germline V gene encodes CDR1 SEHNR and CDR2 FQNEAQ (reference sequence). This CDR3 spans 12 amino acids. Trimming stripped 5 bases from V and 14 bases from J, with 16 bases between. The CDR3 spells CASSPLGDGKYF. In DNA form, the CDR3 reads TGTGCCAGCAGCCCACTGGGAGACGGAAAGTACTTC.

This clonotype has at least ten counts. The V call is TRBV12-3 or TRBV12-4, the J call TRBJ2-3, with D unresolved. The CDR3 consists of 15 residues. The V and J ends lost 3 bases and 0 bases respectively, with 10 bases between them. The CDR3 coding sequence is TGTGCCAGCAGTTTTAACACACCTAGCACAGATACGCAGTATTTT. Translated: CASSFNTPSTDTQYF.

The J gene is TRBJ1-5, the V gene TRBV6-5, with TRBD1 matching over 11 bases. V lost 5 bases to trimming and J lost 5 bases; unmatched junction nucleotides: 5. The V gene's germline CDR1 is MNHEY and CDR2 SVGAGI. This CDR3 has 15 amino acids. CDR3 coding DNA: TGTGCCAGCAGTCGAGGACAGGGGGCTTATCAGCCCCAGCATTTT. Its translation: CASSRGQGAYQPQHF.